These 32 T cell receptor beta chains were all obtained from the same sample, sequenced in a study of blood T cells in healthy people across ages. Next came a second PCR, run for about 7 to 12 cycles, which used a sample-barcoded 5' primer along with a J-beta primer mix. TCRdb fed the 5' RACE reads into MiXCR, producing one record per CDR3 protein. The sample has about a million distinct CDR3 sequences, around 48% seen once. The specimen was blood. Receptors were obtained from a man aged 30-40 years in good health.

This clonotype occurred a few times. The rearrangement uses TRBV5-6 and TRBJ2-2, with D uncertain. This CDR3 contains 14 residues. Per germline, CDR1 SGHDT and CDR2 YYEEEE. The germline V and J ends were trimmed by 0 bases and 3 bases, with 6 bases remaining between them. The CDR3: CASSLGQYTGELFF. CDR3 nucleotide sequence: TGTGCCAGCAGCTTGGGACAATACACCGGGGAGCTGTTTTTT.

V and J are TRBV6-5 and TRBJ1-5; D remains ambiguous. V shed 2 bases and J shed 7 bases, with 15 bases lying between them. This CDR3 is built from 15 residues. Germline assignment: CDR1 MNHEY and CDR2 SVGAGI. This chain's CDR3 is CASSYTSGVGQPQHF. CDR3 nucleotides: TGTGCCAGCAGTTACACTAGCGGGGTTGGGCAGCCCCAGCATTTT.

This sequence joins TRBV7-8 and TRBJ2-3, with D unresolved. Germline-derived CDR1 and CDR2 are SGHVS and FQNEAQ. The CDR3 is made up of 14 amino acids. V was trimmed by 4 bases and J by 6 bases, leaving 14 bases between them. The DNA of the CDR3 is TGTGCCAGCAGCTACCGGGTCCCCCTCGATACGCAGTATTTT. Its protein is CASSYRVPLDTQYF.

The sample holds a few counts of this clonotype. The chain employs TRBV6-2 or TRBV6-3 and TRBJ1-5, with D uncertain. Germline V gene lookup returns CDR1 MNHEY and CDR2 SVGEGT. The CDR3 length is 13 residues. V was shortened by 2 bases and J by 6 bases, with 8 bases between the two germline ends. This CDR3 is CASSYDGVQPQHF. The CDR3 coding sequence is TGTGCCAGCAGTTACGATGGGGTTCAGCCCCAGCATTTT.

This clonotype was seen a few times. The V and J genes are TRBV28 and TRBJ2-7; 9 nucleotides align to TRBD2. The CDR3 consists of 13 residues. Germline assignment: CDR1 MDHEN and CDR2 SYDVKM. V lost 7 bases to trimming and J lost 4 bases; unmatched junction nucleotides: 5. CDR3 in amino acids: CASKLAGLYEQYF. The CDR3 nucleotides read TGTGCCAGCAAGCTAGCGGGGTTATACGAGCAGTACTTC.

This CDR3 is CATSDRRGRGDRNEQYF. The CDR3 DNA is TGTGCCACCAGTGACCGACGGGGAAGAGGGGACCGGAACGAGCAGTACTTC. V gene TRBV24-1 combines with J gene TRBJ2-5; D is possibly TRBD1 or TRBD2 (5 bases each). The end of the DNA is better explained by TRBJ2-7, so the J call may be wrong. The CDR3 consists of 17 residues. Germline values: CDR1 KGHDR, CDR2 SFDVKD.

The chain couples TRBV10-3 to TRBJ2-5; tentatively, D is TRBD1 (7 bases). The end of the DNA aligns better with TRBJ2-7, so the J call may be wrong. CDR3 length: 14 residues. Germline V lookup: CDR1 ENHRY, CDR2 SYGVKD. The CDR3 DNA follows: TGTGCCATCAGTGCCGACAGGGAGGTGGTCGAGCAGTACTTC. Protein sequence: CAISADREVVEQYF.

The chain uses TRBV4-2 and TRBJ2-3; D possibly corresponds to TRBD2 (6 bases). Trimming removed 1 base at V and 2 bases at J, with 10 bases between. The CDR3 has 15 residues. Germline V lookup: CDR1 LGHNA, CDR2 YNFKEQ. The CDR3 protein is CASSQVSGHTDTQYF. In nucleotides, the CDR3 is TGTGCCAGCAGCCAAGTTAGCGGACACACAGATACGCAGTATTTT.

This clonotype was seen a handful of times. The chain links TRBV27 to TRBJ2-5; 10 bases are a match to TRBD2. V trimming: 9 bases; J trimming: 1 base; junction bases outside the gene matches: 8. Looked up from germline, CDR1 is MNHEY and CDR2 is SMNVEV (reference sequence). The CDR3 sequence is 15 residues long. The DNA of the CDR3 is TGTGCCAGTTGTCCTAGCGGGGGACTCCAAGAGACCCAGTACTTC. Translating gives CASCPSGGLQETQYF.

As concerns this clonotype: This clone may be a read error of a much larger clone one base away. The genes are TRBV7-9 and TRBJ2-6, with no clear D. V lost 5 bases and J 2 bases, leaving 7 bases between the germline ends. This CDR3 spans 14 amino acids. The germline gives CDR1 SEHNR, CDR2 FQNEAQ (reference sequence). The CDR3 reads CASSVGTGANVLTF. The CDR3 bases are TGTGCCAGCAGCGTAGGGACTGGGGCCAACGTCCTGACTTTC.

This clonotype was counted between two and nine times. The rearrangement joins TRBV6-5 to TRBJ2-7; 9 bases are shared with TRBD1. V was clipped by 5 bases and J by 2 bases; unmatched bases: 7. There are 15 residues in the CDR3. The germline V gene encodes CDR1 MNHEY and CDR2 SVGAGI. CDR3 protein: CASSARDRATYEQYF. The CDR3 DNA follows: TGTGCCAGCAGTGCCCGGGACAGGGCAACCTACGAGCAGTACTTC.

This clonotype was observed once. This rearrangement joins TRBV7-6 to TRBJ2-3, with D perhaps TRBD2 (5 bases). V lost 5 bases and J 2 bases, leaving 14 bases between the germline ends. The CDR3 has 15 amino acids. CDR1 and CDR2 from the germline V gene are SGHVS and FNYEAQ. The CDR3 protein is CASSTRRTFTDTQYF. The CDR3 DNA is TGTGCCAGCAGCACGCGTCGGACTTTCACAGATACGCAGTATTTT.

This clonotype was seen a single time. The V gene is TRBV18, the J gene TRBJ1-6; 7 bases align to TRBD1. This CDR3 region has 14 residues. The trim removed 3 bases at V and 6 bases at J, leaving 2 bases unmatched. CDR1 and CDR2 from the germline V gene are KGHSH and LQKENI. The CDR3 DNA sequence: TGTGCCAGCTCACCGAACAGGGGTAATTCACCCCTCCACTTT. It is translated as CASSPNRGNSPLHF.

The CDR3 reads CSTVQGNYEQYF. Written as DNA, the CDR3 is TGCAGCACCGTACAGGGGAACTACGAGCAGTACTTC. This sequence joins TRBV29-1 and TRBJ2-5, with 7 bases matching TRBD1. The end of the DNA is better explained by TRBJ2-7, so the J call may be wrong. CDR1 is SQVTM, CDR2 ANQGSEA, per germline. This CDR3 is built from 12 residues.

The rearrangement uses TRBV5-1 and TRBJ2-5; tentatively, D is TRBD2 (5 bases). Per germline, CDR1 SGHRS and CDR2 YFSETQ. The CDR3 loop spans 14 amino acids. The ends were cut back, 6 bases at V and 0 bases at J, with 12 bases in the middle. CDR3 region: CASILMGDQETQYF. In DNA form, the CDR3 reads TGCGCCAGCATTCTGATGGGAGACCAAGAGACCCAGTACTTC.

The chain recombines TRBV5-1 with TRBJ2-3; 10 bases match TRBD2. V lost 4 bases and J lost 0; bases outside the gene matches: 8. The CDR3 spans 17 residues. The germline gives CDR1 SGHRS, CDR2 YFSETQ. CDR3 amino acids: CASSQGTSAPSTDTQYF. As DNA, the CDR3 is TGCGCCAGCAGCCAAGGGACTAGCGCACCTAGCACAGATACGCAGTATTTT.

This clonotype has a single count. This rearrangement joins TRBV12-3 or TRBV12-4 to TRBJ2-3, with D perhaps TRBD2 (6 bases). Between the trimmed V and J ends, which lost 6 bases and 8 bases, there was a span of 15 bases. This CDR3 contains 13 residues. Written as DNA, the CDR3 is TGTGCCAGCAGCCCCGAGGGCGGGACTACGCAGTATTTT. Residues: CASSPEGGTTQYF.

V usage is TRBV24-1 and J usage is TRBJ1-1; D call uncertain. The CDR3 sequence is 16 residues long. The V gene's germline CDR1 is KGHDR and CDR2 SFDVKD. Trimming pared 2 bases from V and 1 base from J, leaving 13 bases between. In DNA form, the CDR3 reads TGTGCCACCAGTGATTCCCCCGCCCGCAGGAACACTGAAGCTTTCTTT. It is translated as CATSDSPARRNTEAFF.

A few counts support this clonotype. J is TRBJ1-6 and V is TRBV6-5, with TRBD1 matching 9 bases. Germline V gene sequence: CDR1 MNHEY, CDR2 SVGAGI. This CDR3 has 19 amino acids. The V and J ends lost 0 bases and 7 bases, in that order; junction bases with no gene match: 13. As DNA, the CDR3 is TGTGCCAGCAGTTACTCCGTTGACAGGGGGGCGGTTACCAATTCACCCCTCCACTTT. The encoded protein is CASSYSVDRGAVTNSPLHF.

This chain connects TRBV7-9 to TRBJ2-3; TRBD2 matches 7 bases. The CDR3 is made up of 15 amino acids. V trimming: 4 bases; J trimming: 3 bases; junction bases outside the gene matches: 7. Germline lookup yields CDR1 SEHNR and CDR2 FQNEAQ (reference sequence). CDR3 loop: CASSSLAKGTDTQYF. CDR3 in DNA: TGTGCCAGCAGCTCACTAGCGAAAGGAACAGATACGCAGTATTTT.

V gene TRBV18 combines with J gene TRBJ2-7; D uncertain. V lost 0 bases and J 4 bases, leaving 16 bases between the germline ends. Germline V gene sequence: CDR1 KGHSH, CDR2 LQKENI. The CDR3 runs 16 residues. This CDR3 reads CASSPPGRASVYEQYF. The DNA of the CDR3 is TGTGCCAGCTCACCACCGGGCCGAGCGAGCGTATACGAGCAGTACTTC.

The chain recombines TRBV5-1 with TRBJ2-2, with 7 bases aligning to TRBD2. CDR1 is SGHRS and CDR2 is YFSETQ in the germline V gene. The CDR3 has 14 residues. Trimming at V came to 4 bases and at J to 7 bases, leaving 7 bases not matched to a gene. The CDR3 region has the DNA TGCGCCAGCAGCGCCGGGACTAAGGGCGGGGAGCTGTTTTTT. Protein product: CASSAGTKGGELFF.

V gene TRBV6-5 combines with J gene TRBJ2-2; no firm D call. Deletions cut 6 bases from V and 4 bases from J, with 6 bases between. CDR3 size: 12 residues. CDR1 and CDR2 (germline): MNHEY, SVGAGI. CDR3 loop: CASRYSTGELFF. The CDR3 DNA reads TGTGCCAGCAGATACAGCACCGGGGAGCTGTTTTTT.

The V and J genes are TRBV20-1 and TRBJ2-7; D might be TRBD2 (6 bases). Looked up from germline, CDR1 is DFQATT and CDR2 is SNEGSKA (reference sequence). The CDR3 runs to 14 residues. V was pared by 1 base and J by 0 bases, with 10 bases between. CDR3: CSARAGGASYEQYF. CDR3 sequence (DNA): TGCAGTGCTAGAGCCGGCGGGGCCTCCTACGAGCAGTACTTC.

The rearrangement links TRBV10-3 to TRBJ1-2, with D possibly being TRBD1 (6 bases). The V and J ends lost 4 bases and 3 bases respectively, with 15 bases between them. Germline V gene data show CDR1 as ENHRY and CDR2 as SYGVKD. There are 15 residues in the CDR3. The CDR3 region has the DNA TGTGCCATCAGTGTCAGGGGACCGTTGCACTATGGCTACACCTTC. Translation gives CAISVRGPLHYGYTF.

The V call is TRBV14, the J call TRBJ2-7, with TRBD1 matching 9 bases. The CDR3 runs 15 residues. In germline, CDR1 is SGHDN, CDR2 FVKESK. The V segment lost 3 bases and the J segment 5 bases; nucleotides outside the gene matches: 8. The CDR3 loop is CASSHRGQGRDEQYF. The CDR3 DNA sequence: TGTGCCAGCAGCCATCGCGGACAGGGGAGGGACGAGCAGTACTTC.

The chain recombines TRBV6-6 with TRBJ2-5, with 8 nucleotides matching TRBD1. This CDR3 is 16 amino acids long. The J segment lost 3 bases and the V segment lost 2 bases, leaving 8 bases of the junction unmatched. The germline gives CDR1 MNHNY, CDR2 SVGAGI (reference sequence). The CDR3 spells CASSYPPRTGKETQYF. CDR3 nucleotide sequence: TGTGCCAGCAGTTACCCTCCCCGGACAGGGAAAGAGACCCAGTACTTC.

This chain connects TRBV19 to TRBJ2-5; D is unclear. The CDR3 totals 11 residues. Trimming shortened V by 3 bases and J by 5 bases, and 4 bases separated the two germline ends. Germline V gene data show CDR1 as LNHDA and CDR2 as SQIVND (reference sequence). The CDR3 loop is CASSMGETQYF. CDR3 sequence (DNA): TGTGCCAGTAGTATGGGTGAGACCCAGTACTTC. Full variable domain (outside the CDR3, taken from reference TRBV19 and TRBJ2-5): DGGITQSPKYLFRKEGQNVTLSCEQNLNHDAMYWYRQDPGQGLRLIYYSQIVNDFQKGDIAEGYSVSREKKESFPLTVTSAQKNPTAFYLCASSMGETQYFGPGTRLLVL.

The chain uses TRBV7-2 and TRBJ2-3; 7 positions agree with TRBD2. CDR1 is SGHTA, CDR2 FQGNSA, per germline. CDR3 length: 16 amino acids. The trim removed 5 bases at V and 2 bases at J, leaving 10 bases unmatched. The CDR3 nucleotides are TGTGCCAGCAGCCTACTTGTGGGGGGGGACACAGATACGCAGTATTTT. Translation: CASSLLVGGDTDTQYF.

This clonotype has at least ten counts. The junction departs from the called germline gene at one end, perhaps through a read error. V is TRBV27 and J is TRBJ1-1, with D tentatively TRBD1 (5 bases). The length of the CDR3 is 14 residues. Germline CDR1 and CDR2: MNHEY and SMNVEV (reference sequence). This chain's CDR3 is CASSLLGGNTEAFF. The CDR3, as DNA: TGTGCCAGCAGCTTATTGGGGGGTAACACTGAAGCTTTCTTT.

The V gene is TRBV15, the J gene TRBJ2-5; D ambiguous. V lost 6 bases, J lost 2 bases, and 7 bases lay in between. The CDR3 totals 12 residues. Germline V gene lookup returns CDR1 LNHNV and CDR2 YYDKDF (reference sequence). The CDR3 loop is CATSRTQETQYF. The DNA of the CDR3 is TGTGCCACCAGTCGGACGCAAGAGACCCAGTACTTC.

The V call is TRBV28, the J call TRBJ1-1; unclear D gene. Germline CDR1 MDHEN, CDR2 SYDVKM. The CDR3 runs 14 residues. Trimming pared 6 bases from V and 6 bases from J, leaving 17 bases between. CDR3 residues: CASREGGRRSEAFF. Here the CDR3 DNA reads TGTGCCAGCAGGGAGGGAGGCCGGCGTTCTGAAGCTTTCTTT.